This T cell receptor beta chain emerged from a study of blood T cell repertoires in COVID-19. Study details: Samples came from the United States, Italy and Spain, spanning acute and convalescent COVID-19. Sample material is recorded as cDNA or gDNA derived from T cells, B-cell-depleted T cells, or PBMCs.

V shed 4 bases, J shed 4 bases, and the junction held 3 bases outside the gene matches. The CDR3 consists of 13 residues. How the authors handled the data: Researchers report that nucleated cell counts were estimated from reference gene primer amplification. Sequencing was performed with immunoSEQ multiplex PCR; in TCRdb, only in-frame clones are kept and a portion is missing. That table furnishes V, J and clone size, whereas the DNA furnished D and trimming. Here the sample spans fewer than 250,000 clones, about 85% being singletons. The V and J genes are TRBV12-3 or TRBV12-4 and TRBJ1-2; 7 bases are a match to TRBD1. Sequences were obtained from peripheral blood. This receptor was taken from a middle-aged man with acute or convalescent COVID-19. CDR3 in DNA: TGTGCCAGCAGTTCCGACAGGGTCTATGGCTACACCTTC. It codes for CASSSDRVYGYTF.